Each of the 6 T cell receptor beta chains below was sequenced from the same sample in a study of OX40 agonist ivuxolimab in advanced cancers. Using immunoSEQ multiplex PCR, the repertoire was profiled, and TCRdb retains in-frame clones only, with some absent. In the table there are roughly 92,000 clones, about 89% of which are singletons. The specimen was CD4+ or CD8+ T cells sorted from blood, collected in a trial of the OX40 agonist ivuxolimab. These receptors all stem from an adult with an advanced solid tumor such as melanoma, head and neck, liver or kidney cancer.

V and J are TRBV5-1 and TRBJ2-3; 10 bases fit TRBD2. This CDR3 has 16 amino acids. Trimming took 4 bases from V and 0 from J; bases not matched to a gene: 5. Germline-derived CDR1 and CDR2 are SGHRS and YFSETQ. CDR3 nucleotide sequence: TGCGCCAGCAGCCCCCCGACTAGCGGGAGCACAGATACGCAGTATTTT. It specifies CASSPPTSGSTDTQYF.

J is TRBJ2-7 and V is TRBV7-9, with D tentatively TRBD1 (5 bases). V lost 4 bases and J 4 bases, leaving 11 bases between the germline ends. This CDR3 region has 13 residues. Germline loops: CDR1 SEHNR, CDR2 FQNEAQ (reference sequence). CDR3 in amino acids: CASSYDSFYEQYF. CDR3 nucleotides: TGTGCCAGCAGCTATGACAGCTTTTACGAGCAGTACTTC.

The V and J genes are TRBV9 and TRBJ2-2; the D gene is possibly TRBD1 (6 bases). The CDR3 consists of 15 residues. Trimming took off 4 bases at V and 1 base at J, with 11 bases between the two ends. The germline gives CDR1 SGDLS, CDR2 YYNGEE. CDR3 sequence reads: CASSPQTGNTGELFF. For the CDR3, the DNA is TGTGCCAGCAGCCCTCAGACAGGGAACACCGGGGAGCTGTTTTTT.

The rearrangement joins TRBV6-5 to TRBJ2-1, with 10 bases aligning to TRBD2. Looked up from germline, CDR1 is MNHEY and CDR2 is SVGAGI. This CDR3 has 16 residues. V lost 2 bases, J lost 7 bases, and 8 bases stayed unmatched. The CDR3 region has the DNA TGTGCCAGCAGTTACGCTAGCGGGAGCGGTAGGAATGAGCAGTTCTTC. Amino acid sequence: CASSYASGSGRNEQFF.

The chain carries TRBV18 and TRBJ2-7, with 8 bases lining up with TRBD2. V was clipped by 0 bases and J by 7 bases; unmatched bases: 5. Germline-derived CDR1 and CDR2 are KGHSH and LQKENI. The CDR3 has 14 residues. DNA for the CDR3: TGTGCCAGCTCACCACCGGTGGCGGGGGGTGAGCAGTACTTC. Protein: CASSPPVAGGEQYF.

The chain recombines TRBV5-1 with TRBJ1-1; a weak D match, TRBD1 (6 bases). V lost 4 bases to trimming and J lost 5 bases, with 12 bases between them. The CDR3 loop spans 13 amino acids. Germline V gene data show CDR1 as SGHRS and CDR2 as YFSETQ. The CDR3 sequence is CASSPEGGTEAFF. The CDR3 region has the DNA TGCGCCAGCAGCCCGGAGGGGGGAACTGAAGCTTTCTTT.